This T cell receptor (beta chain) was found in a study of blood T cells in healthy people across ages. Study details: Using template switching, researchers captured about one barcoded beta molecule for each two T cells. Overall study results and limits: CMV status of donors was not determined, possibly confounding expanded clonotype changes.

Trimming took off 6 bases at V and 1 base at J, with 9 bases between the two ends. This CDR3 has 13 residues. Germline-derived CDR1 and CDR2 are MNHNY and SVGAGI (reference sequence). It was with a sample-barcoded 5' primer and a J-beta primer mix that a second PCR of roughly 7 to 12 cycles was run. Via MiXCR, TCRdb re-called the 5' RACE reads, giving one row per CDR3 protein. This repertoire shows about 290,000 distinct CDR3 sequences, 25% to 30% found once; its top ten account for over 25%. With regard to this clonotype: Its antigen is unidentified.

The sequenced material came from blood. The sequence derives from a woman between 65 and 79 years old in good health. V usage is TRBV6-6 and J usage is TRBJ1-1; D possibly corresponds to TRBD1 (5 bases). The CDR3 nucleotides read TGTGCCAGCAGCAACCAGGGGAACACTGAAGCTTTCTTT. This translates into CASSNQGNTEAFF.